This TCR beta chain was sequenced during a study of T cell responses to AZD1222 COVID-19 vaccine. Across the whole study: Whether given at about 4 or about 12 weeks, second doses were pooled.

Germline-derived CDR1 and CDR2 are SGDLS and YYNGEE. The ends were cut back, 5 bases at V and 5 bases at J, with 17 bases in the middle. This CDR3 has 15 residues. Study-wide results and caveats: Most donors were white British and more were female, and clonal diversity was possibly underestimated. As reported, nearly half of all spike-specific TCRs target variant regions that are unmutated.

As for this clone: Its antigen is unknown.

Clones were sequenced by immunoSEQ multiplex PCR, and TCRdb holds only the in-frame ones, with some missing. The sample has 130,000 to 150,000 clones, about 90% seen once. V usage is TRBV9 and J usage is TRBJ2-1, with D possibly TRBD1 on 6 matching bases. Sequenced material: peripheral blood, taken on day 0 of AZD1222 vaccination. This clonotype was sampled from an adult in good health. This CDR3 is CASRQGQGADNEQFF. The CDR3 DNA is TGTGCCAGCAGACAGGGACAAGGGGCGGACAATGAGCAGTTCTTC.